Listed below are T cell receptor beta chains from one sample, sequenced in a study of Ad26.COV2.S vaccination and SARS-CoV-2 variants. TCRdb's table, derived via immunoSEQ multiplex PCR, lists solely in-frame clones and lacks some. Among hundreds of thousands of clones, 80% to 90% were seen once, and the ten largest hold approximately 1.5%. Material: peripheral blood, obtained in a trial of Ad26.COV2.S vaccine versus placebo. The receptors come from a person aged 18-65 years who received the Ad26.COV2.S COVID-19 vaccine or a placebo. Each CDR3 is given with its conserved first and last residue. D genes are given only for firm matches. Rows give clone size only sometimes, using once, few, many, or a class for an expanded clone.

V gene,D gene,J gene,clone size,CDR3 protein,CDR3 DNA
TRBV9,TRBD1,TRBJ1-2,NA,CASSAQGDGYTF,TGTGCCAGCAGCGCCCAGGGGGATGGCTACACCTTC
TRBV5-1,TRBD2,TRBJ2-5,NA,CASTLGGQETQYF,TGCGCCAGCACCTTGGGGGGGCAAGAGACCCAGTACTTC
TRBV16,NA,TRBJ2-7,NA,CASSLRDSSYEQYF,TGTGCCAGCAGCCTCCGGGACTCGAGCTACGAGCAGTACTTC
TRBV18,TRBD1,TRBJ1-1,NA,CASSPRGQGAITEAFF,TGTGCCAGCTCACCACGGGGACAGGGGGCTATCACTGAAGCTTTCTTT
TRBV7-2,TRBD2,TRBJ2-7,NA,CASAVGRGGSYEQYF,TGTGCCAGCGCCGTTGGTCGCGGGGGTTCCTACGAGCAGTACTTC
TRBV11-2,NA,TRBJ1-4,NA,CASSLGGYTNNEKLFF,TGTGCCAGCAGCTTGGGCGGATACACTAATAATGAAAAACTGTTTTTT
TRBV6-5,NA,TRBJ2-7,NA,CASGGPRDYEQYF,TGTGCCAGCGGCGGCCCCCGGGATTACGAGCAGTACTTC
TRBV3-1/TRBV3-2,NA,TRBJ1-2,NA,CASSQVLYGYTF,TGTGCCAGCAGCCAAGTCTTATATGGCTACACCTTC
TRBV13,TRBD2,TRBJ2-3,NA,CASNVRARGGRNTDTQYF,TGTGCCAGCAACGTTAGGGCCCGTGGCGGGAGGAACACAGATACGCAGTATTTT
TRBV11-2,NA,TRBJ2-5,NA,CASSWDPQETQYF,TGTGCCAGCAGCTGGGACCCCCAAGAGACCCAGTACTTC
TRBV7-2,TRBD1,TRBJ1-5,NA,CASSLEGTALRAQHF,TGTGCCAGCAGCTTAGAAGGGACAGCTCTGAGAGCCCAGCATTTT
TRBV18,TRBD1,TRBJ1-2,NA,CASSPEDRGHGYTF,TGTGCCAGCTCACCGGAGGACAGGGGGCATGGCTACACCTTC
TRBV6-5,NA,TRBJ1-3,once,CASRSPVDSGNTIYF,TGTGCCAGCAGGAGCCCAGTAGACTCTGGAAACACCATATATTTT
TRBV4-3,TRBD1,TRBJ2-2,NA,CASSQEWPPQGVTGELFF,TGCGCCAGCAGCCAAGAATGGCCCCCACAGGGGGTCACCGGGGAGCTGTTTTTT
TRBV12-5,TRBD1,TRBJ2-2,NA,CASGLGQGDTGELFF,TGTGCTAGTGGTTTAGGACAGGGGGACACCGGGGAGCTGTTTTTT
TRBV29-1,NA,TRBJ2-2,NA,CSIRVPNTGELFF,TGCAGCATCAGGGTACCGAACACCGGGGAGCTGTTTTTT
TRBV6-6,NA,TRBJ1-2,NA,CASRHGSNYGYTF,TGTGCCAGCAGACACGGTTCTAACTATGGCTACACCTTC
TRBV12-3/TRBV12-4,TRBD2,TRBJ2-5,NA,CASSKAGGVQYF,TGTGCCAGCAGCAAAGCGGGGGGAGTCCAGTACTTC
TRBV2,NA,TRBJ2-1,NA,CASSLGLNNEQFF,TGTGCCAGCAGCCTGGGACTGAACAATGAGCAGTTCTTC
TRBV19,NA,TRBJ1-2,NA,CASSIDSRGGYGYTF,TGTGCCAGTAGTATAGATTCTCGCGGGGGCTATGGCTACACCTTC
TRBV28,NA,TRBJ1-5,NA,CASSLAGGEPQHF,TGTGCCAGCAGTTTGGCTGGGGGCGAGCCCCAGCATTTT
TRBV14,NA,TRBJ2-1,NA,CASSRTSVEQFF,TGTGCCAGCAGCCGGACATCGGTAGAGCAGTTCTTC
TRBV5-1,NA,TRBJ1-5,NA,CASSLDGVNQPQHF,TGCGCCAGCAGCCTGGATGGGGTCAATCAGCCCCAGCATTTT
TRBV18,NA,TRBJ2-3,NA,CASSPPTGSTDTQYF,TGTGCCAGCTCACCACCGACCGGGAGCACAGATACGCAGTATTTT
TRBV7-2,NA,TRBJ2-1,NA,CASSSWTRDSNEQFF,TGTGCCAGCAGCTCGTGGACCCGGGATTCCAATGAGCAGTTCTTC
TRBV2,NA,TRBJ2-7,NA,CASRATSSLYEQYF,TGTGCCAGCAGAGCAACTAGTTCCTTGTACGAGCAGTACTTC
TRBV6-6,NA,TRBJ1-2,NA,CASSYSAGSDYGYTF,TGTGCCAGCAGTTACTCGGCAGGGTCGGACTATGGCTACACCTTC
TRBV18,TRBD1,TRBJ2-7,NA,CASSPRGQGLHEQYF,TGTGCCAGCTCACCTCGGGGACAGGGCCTCCACGAGCAGTACTTC
TRBV24-1,TRBD2,TRBJ2-3,once,CATSDPSGKVDTQYF,TGTGCCACCAGTGATCCTAGCGGGAAGGTAGATACGCAGTATTTT
TRBV9,TRBD2,TRBJ2-5,NA,CASSVAWGTTQETQYF,TGTGCCAGCAGCGTAGCTTGGGGGACTACCCAAGAGACCCAGTACTTC
TRBV5-6,TRBD1,TRBJ1-1,NA,CASSAGTGRPGTEAFF,TGTGCCAGCAGCGCCGGGACAGGGAGGCCTGGCACTGAAGCTTTCTTT
TRBV5-8,NA,TRBJ2-5,NA,CASSLWSRETQYF,TGTGCCAGCAGCTTGTGGAGCCGGGAGACCCAGTACTTC
TRBV18,TRBD2,TRBJ2-3,NA,CASSPPNGGSTDTQYF,TGTGCCAGCTCACCACCGAACGGGGGGAGCACAGATACGCAGTATTTT
TRBV6-1,NA,TRBJ2-2,NA,CASSETTRELFF,TGTGCCAGCAGTGAAACCACGCGGGAGCTGTTTTTT
TRBV11-2,NA,TRBJ1-6,once,CASSFWDMSSYNSPLHF,TGTGCCAGCAGCTTTTGGGACATGAGCTCCTATAATTCACCCCTCCACTTT
TRBV6-2/TRBV6-3,NA,TRBJ1-1,NA,CASSRGTEAFF,TGTGCCAGCAGCAGGGGCACTGAAGCTTTCTTT
TRBV19,NA,TRBJ2-7,NA,CASMSTIGTTEQYF,TGTGCCAGTATGTCGACGATCGGGACAACCGAGCAGTACTTC
TRBV7-9,NA,TRBJ1-4,NA,CASSLPGLGYEKLFF,TGTGCCAGCAGCCTTCCGGGACTTGGATATGAAAAACTGTTTTTT
TRBV7-2,NA,TRBJ2-4,NA,CASSLFVPGRLGYENIQYF,TGTGCCAGCAGCTTATTCGTTCCCGGCAGACTGGGGTACGAAAACATTCAGTACTTC